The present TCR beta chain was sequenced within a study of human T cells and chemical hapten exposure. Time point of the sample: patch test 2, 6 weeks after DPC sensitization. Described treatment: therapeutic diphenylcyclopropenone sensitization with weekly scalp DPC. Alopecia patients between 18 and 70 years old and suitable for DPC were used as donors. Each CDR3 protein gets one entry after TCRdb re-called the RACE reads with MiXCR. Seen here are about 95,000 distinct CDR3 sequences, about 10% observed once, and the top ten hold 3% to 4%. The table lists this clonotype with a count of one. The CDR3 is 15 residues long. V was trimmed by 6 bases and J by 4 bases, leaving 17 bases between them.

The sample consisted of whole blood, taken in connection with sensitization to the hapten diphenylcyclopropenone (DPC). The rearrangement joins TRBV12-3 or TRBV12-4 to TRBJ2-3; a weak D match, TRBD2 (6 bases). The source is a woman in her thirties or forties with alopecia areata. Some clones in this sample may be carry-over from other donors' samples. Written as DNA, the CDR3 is TGTGCCAGCAGGGGTCCGGGACTCAGCGCAGATACGCAGTATTTT. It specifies CASRGPGLSADTQYF.